Listed below are T cell receptor beta chains from one sample, sequenced in a study of blood T cell repertoires in COVID-19. Libraries were prepared by immunoSEQ multiplex PCR; TCRdb keeps only in-frame clonotypes and omits some of them. Of about 160,000 clones listed, roughly 87% are singletons. The material sequenced was PBMCs or T cells enriched from blood (not recorded which). The receptors derive from a woman in her 40s who had been exposed to COVID-19. Each CDR3 is given with its conserved first and last residue. Fields, in order: D gene, J gene, V gene, clone size, CDR3 DNA, CDR3 protein. D genes are given only for firm matches. Rows give clone size only sometimes, using once, few, many, or a class for an expanded clone.

>.|TRBJ1-5|TRBV7-8|.
TGTGCCAGCAGCCGTAACAGGGTTAAGGGCAATCAGCCCCAGCATTTT
CASSRNRVKGNQPQHF
>.|TRBJ1-1|TRBV28|once
TGTGCCAGCACGCTCGGCTGGGGCGGCAGGACTGAAGCTTTCTTT
CASTLGWGGRTEAFF
>TRBD2|TRBJ2-5|TRBV6-1|.
TGTGCCAGCAGTGAAGCCCTGGCTTTCGGACTAGCGGGAGAGACCCAGTACTTC
CASSEALAFGLAGETQYF
>.|TRBJ1-2|TRBV2|.
TGTGCCAGCAGAGACAGGTTCGGCTACACCTTC
CASRDRFGYTF
>TRBD1|TRBJ1-6|TRBV5-6|.
TGTGCCAGCAGCTTGGCCGGACAGGGAAGGACCAATTCACCCCTCCACTTT
CASSLAGQGRTNSPLHF
>.|TRBJ2-5|TRBV27|.
TGTGCCAGCGGGCGCAGCTCAGAGACCCAGTACTTC
CASGRSSETQYF
>.|TRBJ2-1|TRBV27|.
TGTGCCAGCAGTCCGGCCCCAGGGTTGGCCCTCAATGAGCAGTTCTTC
CASSPAPGLALNEQFF
>TRBD1|TRBJ2-6|TRBV27|.
TGTGCCAGCAGTTTACGGGGACAGACTACCCTTAGCTCTGGGGCCAACGTCCTGACTTTC
CASSLRGQTTLSSGANVLTF
>TRBD1|TRBJ1-1|TRBV12-3/TRBV12-4|.
TGTGCCAGCAGCCTCGGGACAGCCGAAGCTTTCTTT
CASSLGTAEAFF
>.|TRBJ2-2|TRBV7-2|.
TGTGCCAGCAGCTTATCGCAACTAGTCGACGGGGAGCTGTTTTTT
CASSLSQLVDGELFF
>TRBD1|TRBJ1-2|TRBV4-1|once
TGCGCCAGCAGCCAAGATGTGACAGGGGCCCACTATGGCTACACCTTC
CASSQDVTGAHYGYTF
>TRBD1|TRBJ2-7|TRBV7-2|.
TGTGCCAGCAGCTTGGATACAGGGGGAGGTTCCTACGAGCAGTACTTC
CASSLDTGGGSYEQYF
>.|TRBJ2-1|TRBV4-3|.
TGCGCCAGCAGCCAAGGACGGGGCTCCTACAATGAGCAGTTCTTC
CASSQGRGSYNEQFF
>.|TRBJ1-3|TRBV7-8|.
TGTGCCAGCAGCTTGTACAGGGTCTCTGGAAACACCATATATTTT
CASSLYRVSGNTIYF
>.|TRBJ2-5|TRBV18|.
TGTGCCAGCTCCTCGGGGGACCAAGAGACCCAGTACTTC
CASSSGDQETQYF
>TRBD1|TRBJ1-2|TRBV6-6|.
TGTGCCAGCAGTCGACAGGGGGCATCCCTTTCCTATGGCTACACCTTC
CASSRQGASLSYGYTF
>TRBD1|TRBJ1-6|TRBV19|.
TGTGCCAGTAGCCGAGAAACCGGGACAGGAGGATCACCCCTCCACTTT
CASSRETGTGGSPLHF
>.|TRBJ1-5|TRBV15|.
TGTGCCACCAGCAGAGATGGGGGGGCTAACAATCAGCCCCAGCATTTT
CATSRDGGANNQPQHF
>TRBD2|TRBJ2-2|TRBV4-2|.
TGTGCCAGCAGCGCGCTAGCGGGGGGGACCACCGGGGAGCTGTTTTTT
CASSALAGGTTGELFF
>TRBD1|TRBJ2-7|TRBV12-3/TRBV12-4|.
TGTGCCAGCAGGAGACAGGGGGCCCACGAGCAGTACTTC
CASRRQGAHEQYF
>TRBD1|TRBJ2-3|TRBV6-1|.
TGTGCCAGCAGTGAACTGACAGGGGGCACGGATACGCAGTATTTT
CASSELTGGTDTQYF
>TRBD1|TRBJ1-6|TRBV10-3|.
TGTGCCATCAGAGCGGACAGGGAGAGGTCACCCCTCCACTTT
CAIRADRERSPLHF
>TRBD1|TRBJ1-2|TRBV19|.
TGTGCCAGTACCTCCGGAGGACAGGGAGCTAACTATGGCTACACCTTC
CASTSGGQGANYGYTF
>TRBD2|TRBJ2-5|TRBV28|.
TGTGCCAGCAGACCTACTAGCGGGAGGTGGTATGAGACCCAGTACTTC
CASRPTSGRWYETQYF
>TRBD1|TRBJ2-1|TRBV5-1|few
TGCGCCAGCAGCTTACAGGGGGCGGATGAGCAGTTCTTC
CASSLQGADEQFF
>.|TRBJ1-1|TRBV28|.
TGTGCCAGCAGACGGGGATCCGAAGCTTTCTTT
CASRRGSEAFF
>.|TRBJ1-5|TRBV2|.
TGTGCCAGCAATTCGGGTGATCAGCCCCAGCATTTT
CASNSGDQPQHF
>.|TRBJ1-1|TRBV27|.
TGTGCCAGCAGTGGGAGGACTGAAGCTTTCTTT
CASSGRTEAFF
>TRBD1|TRBJ1-6|TRBV6-1|.
TGTGCCAGCAGTGAAGTCGGGGGACAGGGGAGGTCCTATAATTCACCCCTCCACTTT
CASSEVGGQGRSYNSPLHF
>.|TRBJ1-2|TRBV7-2|few
TGTGCCAGCAGCTTCAACAGGGAGAGAGGCTACACCTTC
CASSFNRERGYTF
>.|TRBJ2-5|TRBV5-5|.
TGTGCCAGCAGCTTGATGTTCGGGTTCCAAGAGACCCAGTACTTC
CASSLMFGFQETQYF
>.|TRBJ2-2|TRBV7-9|.
TGTGCCAGCAGCTCCCCCGTTCAGGGCCGAGGCACCGGGGAGCTGTTTTTT
CASSSPVQGRGTGELFF
>.|TRBJ2-7|TRBV16|many
TGTGCCAGCAGCCCCCCGGGGAGCTCCTACGAGCAGTACTTC
CASSPPGSSYEQYF
>.|TRBJ2-3|TRBV7-8|.
TGTGCCAGCAGCCGCCAGACAGATACGCAGTATTTT
CASSRQTDTQYF
>TRBD2|TRBJ2-7|TRBV7-9|.
TGTGCCACTGTTCCGGGACTAGCGGGAGTTGGGGAGCAGTACTTC
CATVPGLAGVGEQYF
>.|TRBJ1-4|TRBV10-2|.
TGCGCCAGCAGTGATCAGGGGACGGCTAATGAAAAACTGTTTTTT
CASSDQGTANEKLFF
>TRBD2|TRBJ2-5|TRBV11-2|.
TGTGCCAGCAGCCCAGGGACTAGCGGGGGCATCAGACAAGAGACCCAGTACTTC
CASSPGTSGGIRQETQYF
>.|TRBJ2-7|TRBV19|.
TGTGCCAGTAGTATAGTTCACAGTACCTACGAGCAGTACTTC
CASSIVHSTYEQYF
>.|TRBJ2-7|TRBV10-3|.
TGTGCCATCAGTGAGTCCGGGACCACCGGGGGCTCCTACGAGCAGTACTTC
CAISESGTTGGSYEQYF
>.|TRBJ1-1|TRBV18|.
TGTGCCAGCTCACCATCTCAGGGCACTGAAGCTTTCTTT
CASSPSQGTEAFF